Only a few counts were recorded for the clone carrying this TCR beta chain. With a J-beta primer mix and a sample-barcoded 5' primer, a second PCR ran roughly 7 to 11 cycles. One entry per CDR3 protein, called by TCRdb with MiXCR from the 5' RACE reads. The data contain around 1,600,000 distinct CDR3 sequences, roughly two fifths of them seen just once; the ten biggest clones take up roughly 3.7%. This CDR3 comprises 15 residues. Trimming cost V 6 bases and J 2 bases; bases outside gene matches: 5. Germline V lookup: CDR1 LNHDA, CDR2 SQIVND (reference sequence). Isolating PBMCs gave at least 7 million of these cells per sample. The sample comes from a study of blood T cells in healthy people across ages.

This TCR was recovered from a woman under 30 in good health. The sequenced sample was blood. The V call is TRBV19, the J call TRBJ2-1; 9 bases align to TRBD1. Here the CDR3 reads CASSTQGAPYNEQFF. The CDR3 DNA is TGTGCCAGTAGCACACAGGGGGCACCCTACAATGAGCAGTTCTTC.